The 16 T cell receptor beta chains below were found in one sample sequenced in a study of graft-versus-host responses after intestinal transplantation (dated by TCRdb to the early 2020s). The time point label of this sample denotes: cells obtained before transplantation from donor or recipient. Their specific antigens are unknown. The library was produced with the immunoSEQ multiplex PCR assay. TCRdb took over this immuneACCESS table, retaining in-frame rearrangements with V and J assigned. Such tables are incomplete; in checked studies, under half of the missing clones stem from an unresolved V gene, and the remainder is unexplained. The sample table contains about 120,000 clones; only one count was recorded for roughly 95% of them. The top ten hold 2.5% to 3.5% of the sample. Sequences were derived from unstimulated CD8+ T cells sorted from spleen or lymph node cells, sampled before intestinal transplant. The source is a human donor who received an intestinal transplant.

The DNA for the CDR3 is TGTGCCAGCAGCTTAATCTACGAGCAGTACTTC. Translation gives CASSLIYEQYF. The chain uses TRBV7-8 and TRBJ2-7; D remains ambiguous. The germline gives CDR1 SGHVS, CDR2 FQNEAQ. The CDR3 has 11 residues. The germline V and J ends were trimmed by 2 bases and 3 bases, with 2 bases remaining between them.

The chain uses TRBV12-5 and TRBJ2-3; 10 positions match TRBD1. Looked up from germline, CDR1 is LGHNT and CDR2 is FRNRAP. Trimming at V came to 4 bases and at J to 1 base, leaving 5 bases not matched to a gene. The CDR3 has 16 residues. The chain's CDR3 is CASGSTGTGGTDTQYF. CDR3 coding DNA: TGTGCTAGTGGTTCCACCGGGACAGGGGGCACAGATACGCAGTATTTT.

This chain connects TRBV6-5 to TRBJ1-1; D not certain. Deletions cut 2 bases from V and 0 bases from J, with 13 bases between. In germline, CDR1 is MNHEY, CDR2 SVGAGI. CDR3 size: 16 residues. The CDR3 DNA is TGTGCCAGCAGTTACCGCGGACGGGAGATGAACACTGAAGCTTTCTTT. Its protein is CASSYRGREMNTEAFF.

The CDR3 spells CASSQVISSYEQYF. In nucleotides, the CDR3 is TGTGCCAGCAGCCAAGTAATTAGCTCCTACGAGCAGTACTTC. The J gene is TRBJ2-7, the V gene TRBV4-2, with D hard to call. Germline V CDR1 and CDR2: LGHNA, YNFKEQ. The CDR3 covers 14 residues. V was clipped by 1 base and J by 0 bases, with 7 bases between them.

J is TRBJ2-3 and V is TRBV7-9, with 11 bases matching TRBD2. Germline CDR1 and CDR2: SEHNR and FQNEAQ (reference sequence). This CDR3 spans 17 amino acids. After removal of 5 bases from V and 4 bases from J, the junction contained 11 bases not matched to a gene. CDR3 amino acids: CASSPRLAGQISDTQYF. The CDR3 DNA sequence: TGTGCCAGCAGCCCCAGACTAGCGGGACAGATCTCAGATACGCAGTATTTT.

This clone was seen only once. The V and J genes are TRBV7-8 and TRBJ2-5, with a weak D call TRBD2 (6 bases). The CDR3 extends over 17 amino acids. CDR1 is SGHVS and CDR2 is FQNEAQ in the germline V gene. V gave up 3 bases and J gave up 0 bases, with 17 bases separating them. The CDR3 coding sequence is TGTGCCAGCAGCTTCCTTGCGGGGCAAAATAACCAAGAGACCCAGTACTTC. Encoded protein: CASSFLAGQNNQETQYF.

The chain recombines TRBV19 with TRBJ2-1; 9 nucleotides align to TRBD2. Germline CDR1 LNHDA, CDR2 SQIVND (reference sequence). CDR3 length: 15 amino acids. J was trimmed by 7 bases and V by 2 bases; bases with no gene match: 6. In DNA, the CDR3 is TGTGCCAGTAGTATAAGCCTAGCGGGAATAAATGAGCAGTTCTTC. It codes for CASSISLAGINEQFF.

The chain recombines TRBV10-2 with TRBJ1-4; D not certain. The CDR3 has 11 amino acids. Germline lookup yields CDR1 WSHSY and CDR2 SAAADI. With 6 bases removed from V and 15 bases from J, the gap between germline ends came to 14 bases. The CDR3 loop is CASSVGSEVFF. The DNA of the CDR3 is TGCGCCAGCAGCGTCGGGTCTGAGGTGTTTTTT.

The V call is TRBV4-1, the J call TRBJ2-3; D might be TRBD1 or TRBD2, each matching 6 bases. Germline CDR1 reads MGHRA; CDR2 reads YSYEKL. V was trimmed by 4 bases and J by 5 bases, leaving 19 bases between them. The length of the CDR3 is 16 residues. The CDR3 spells CASSLEGGTIVDTQYF. DNA of the CDR3: TGCGCCAGCAGCCTTGAGGGGGGAACTATTGTAGATACGCAGTATTTT.

This sequence joins TRBV9 and TRBJ2-7, with TRBD1 identical over 7 bases. Germline lookup yields CDR1 SGDLS and CDR2 YYNGEE. The CDR3 runs to 13 residues. J gave up 4 bases and V 3 bases, and 4 bases lay outside the gene matches. This CDR3 reads CASSGQGEYEQYF. The CDR3 DNA reads TGTGCCAGCAGCGGACAGGGAGAGTACGAGCAGTACTTC.

Of note for this clone: Other DNA sequences from this sample encode an identical CDR3 as well. This sequence joins TRBV4-1 and TRBJ2-6; D unresolved. Trimming took 6 bases from V and 0 from J, leaving 9 bases between them. Germline loops: CDR1 MGHRA, CDR2 YSYEKL. The CDR3 has 15 amino acids. CDR3 DNA sequence: TGCGCCAGCAGTAGCTTTACCTCTGGGGCCAACGTCCTGACTTTC. Translated, it gives CASSSFTSGANVLTF.

On this clone: Other DNA sequences within the sample encode an identical CDR3. V is TRBV30 and J is TRBJ2-2; maybe TRBD2 (7 bases). The CDR3 loop spans 13 amino acids. V was trimmed by 3 bases and J by 7 bases, leaving 12 bases between them. Germline-derived CDR1 and CDR2 are GTSNPN and SVGIG (reference sequence). CDR3 protein: CAWRGGGGGELFF. In nucleotides, the CDR3 is TGTGCCTGGAGGGGGGGCGGGGGCGGGGAGCTGTTTTTT.

This chain joins TRBV28 and TRBJ1-4, with unresolved D. Germline CDR1 and CDR2: MDHEN and SYDVKM. CDR3 size: 16 residues. Trimming cost V 3 bases and J 4 bases, with 15 bases left between them. Here the CDR3 reads CASSLSRFGVNEKLFF. The CDR3 DNA reads as TGTGCCAGCAGTTTGAGCCGCTTCGGTGTTAATGAAAAACTGTTTTTT.

This clone was observed once. This chain joins TRBV7-9 and TRBJ2-1, with TRBD2 identical over 9 bases. The trim removed 4 bases at V and 3 bases at J, leaving 1 base unmatched. This CDR3 comprises 14 residues. Per the germline V gene, CDR1 is SEHNR and CDR2 is FQNEAQ (reference sequence). The CDR3 sequence is CASSSAGGYNEQFF. The CDR3 region has the DNA TGTGCCAGCAGCTCAGCGGGGGGCTACAATGAGCAGTTCTTC.

V usage is TRBV19 and J usage is TRBJ2-1; D unresolved. The CDR3 contains 13 residues. Germline-derived CDR1 and CDR2 are LNHDA and SQIVND (reference sequence). Trimming left V 1 base short and J 1 base short, with 2 bases between. The CDR3 coding sequence is TGTGCCAGTAGTATAGCGTCCTACAATGAGCAGTTCTTC. Protein sequence: CASSIASYNEQFF.

V usage is TRBV4-3 and J usage is TRBJ1-1, with 10 bases matching TRBD1. Germline-derived CDR1 and CDR2 are LGHNA and YSLEER. The CDR3 extends over 16 amino acids. V shed 0 bases and J 5 bases; nucleotides not matched to a gene: 6. As DNA, the CDR3 is TGCGCCAGCAGCCAAGATCCTGGGACAGGGGTTACTGAAGCTTTCTTT. It translates to CASSQDPGTGVTEAFF.